This is a list of T cell receptor beta chains from one sample in a study of control samples from healthy donors and cancer patients. Here immunoSEQ multiplex PCR was the method, and the copy in TCRdb shows in-frame clones only, minus some. The sample yields approximately 140,000 clones, about 90% seen once. Sequenced: PBMCs. The receptors stem from a man aged 45 to 65 with head and neck cancer. CDR3s include the opening cysteine and the closing phenylalanine or tryptophan. Each record gives: clone size, V gene, D gene, J gene, CDR3 protein, CDR3 DNA. The D gene is left open where the match is weak. Not every row has a clone size; where given, it reads once, few, many or a size class.

.,TRBV27,TRBD1,TRBJ2-2,CASSRGTGSTGELFF,TGTGCCAGCAGTAGGGGGACAGGGAGCACCGGGGAGCTGTTTTTT
few,TRBV29-1,TRBD1,TRBJ2-1,CSVQGASYNEQFF,TGCAGCGTTCAGGGGGCGTCCTACAATGAGCAGTTCTTC
.,TRBV6-6,.,TRBJ1-2,CASRKDLDDGYTF,TGTGCCAGCAGGAAAGACCTTGACGATGGCTACACCTTC
.,TRBV28,.,TRBJ1-5,CASNPPDRLNQPQHF,TGTGCCAGCAACCCGCCCGACAGGCTTAATCAGCCCCAGCATTTT
.,TRBV20-1,.,TRBJ1-1,CSASQDMNTEAFF,TGCAGTGCTAGTCAGGACATGAACACTGAAGCTTTCTTT
.,TRBV11-2,.,TRBJ2-1,CASSSSGGSYNEQFF,TGTGCCAGCAGCTCCAGTGGGGGCTCCTACAATGAGCAGTTCTTC
.,TRBV18,TRBD2,TRBJ2-5,CASSPRPGLDALQETQYF,TGTGCCAGCTCACCCCGACCGGGACTAGACGCCTTGCAAGAGACCCAGTACTTC
.,TRBV18,.,TRBJ2-4,CASSAETDRLKNIQYF,TGTGCCAGCTCGGCGGAAACGGACAGACTCAAAAACATTCAGTACTTC
.,TRBV2,TRBD1,TRBJ1-5,CASSQEQGGNQPQHF,TGTGCCAGCAGTCAAGAGCAGGGGGGCAATCAGCCCCAGCATTTT
.,TRBV28,.,TRBJ2-5,CASTALPGVSYF,TGTGCCAGCACAGCTTTACCAGGGGTCTCGTACTTC
.,TRBV19,.,TRBJ2-5,CAREEETQYF,TGTGCCAGGGAAGAAGAGACCCAGTACTTC
.,TRBV5-4,.,TRBJ2-1,CASSQDTTGQNEQFF,TGTGCCAGCAGCCAGGATACTACGGGCCAAAATGAGCAGTTCTTC
.,TRBV3-1/TRBV3-2,TRBD2,TRBJ2-1,CASSQALGLAGLVSYNEQFF,TGTGCCAGCAGCCAAGCCCTTGGACTAGCGGGATTAGTATCCTACAATGAGCAGTTCTTC
.,TRBV7-9,.,TRBJ2-7,CASSFWGADEQYF,TGTGCCAGCAGCTTTTGGGGGGCGGACGAGCAGTACTTC
.,TRBV15,TRBD1,TRBJ2-7,CATSSLTGVAYEQYF,TGTGCCACCAGCAGTTTAACAGGGGTTGCCTACGAGCAGTACTTC
.,TRBV5-1,.,TRBJ1-1,CASSLAGGPPMNTEAFF,TGCGCCAGCAGCTTGGCCGGGGGACCCCCGATGAACACTGAAGCTTTCTTT
.,TRBV6-5,.,TRBJ1-1,CASTFRVLNTEAFF,TGTGCCAGCACCTTCAGAGTCTTGAACACTGAAGCTTTCTTT
few,TRBV7-9,TRBD1,TRBJ2-2,CASSLVQGDTGELFF,TGTGCCAGCAGCTTAGTTCAGGGGGACACCGGGGAGCTGTTTTTT
.,TRBV5-4,TRBD2,TRBJ2-7,CASSFTSGSPEQYF,TGTGCCAGCAGCTTTACTAGCGGGAGTCCCGAGCAGTACTTC
.,TRBV6-2/TRBV6-3,TRBD1,TRBJ2-2,CASSKGTDRAGELFF,TGTGCCAGCAGTAAAGGGACAGATCGGGCCGGGGAGCTGTTTTTT
once,TRBV28,.,TRBJ1-1,CASSPPSGVTSAFF,TGTGCCAGCAGTCCCCCGTCAGGAGTAACCTCAGCTTTCTTT
.,TRBV30,.,TRBJ1-3,CAWSVQEGRGWSNTIYF,TGTGCCTGGAGTGTACAAGAGGGTCGAGGATGGAGCAACACCATATATTTT
.,TRBV6-5,TRBD2,TRBJ2-7,CASGLAGPYEQYF,TGTGCCAGCGGACTAGCGGGACCCTACGAGCAGTACTTC
.,TRBV13,.,TRBJ2-7,CASSPEPLAGRYEQYF,TGTGCCAGCAGCCCTGAACCGCTCGCGGGGCGGTACGAGCAGTACTTC
.,TRBV27,.,TRBJ1-2,CASSLRWGSSYGYTF,TGTGCCAGCAGTTTGAGATGGGGCAGTTCCTATGGCTACACCTTC
.,TRBV6-6,TRBD1,TRBJ1-4,CASSQRPGQGGAGSEKLFF,TGTGCCAGCAGTCAAAGACCGGGACAGGGAGGAGCGGGGTCTGAAAAACTGTTTTTT
.,TRBV12-3/TRBV12-4,.,TRBJ1-1,CASREDSYTEAFF,TGTGCCAGCAGAGAGGACAGCTACACTGAAGCTTTCTTT
.,TRBV7-8,TRBD2,TRBJ2-1,CASSLRPSGVSYNEQFF,TGTGCCAGCAGCTTACGTCCTAGCGGGGTCTCCTACAATGAGCAGTTCTTC
.,TRBV7-9,.,TRBJ2-5,CASSRRQVDQETQYF,TGTGCCAGCAGCCGACGACAGGTCGACCAAGAGACCCAGTACTTC
.,TRBV6-5,TRBD1,TRBJ2-1,CASSRQGTGQFF,TGTGCCAGCAGTCGACAGGGGACGGGGCAGTTCTTC
.,TRBV19,.,TRBJ2-6,CASSMGLRGSGANVLTF,TGTGCCAGTAGTATGGGTCTCAGGGGCTCTGGGGCCAACGTCCTGACTTTC
few,TRBV11-2,.,TRBJ1-6,CASSSTENSPLHF,TGTGCCAGCAGCTCCACAGAAAATTCACCCCTCCACTTT
.,TRBV27,.,TRBJ1-6,CASSSERGNNSPLHF,TGTGCCAGCAGTTCAGAGAGAGGGAATAATTCACCCCTCCACTTT
.,TRBV7-2,.,TRBJ1-1,CASSLVGQSNTEAFF,TGTGCCAGCAGCTTAGTGGGCCAGTCGAACACTGAAGCTTTCTTT
.,TRBV10-1,.,TRBJ1-6,CASRPIGGGDSPLHF,TGCGCCAGCAGACCCATAGGGGGGGGAGATTCACCCCTCCACTTT
.,TRBV5-5,.,TRBJ1-5,CASSPGGASNQPQHF,TGTGCCAGCAGCCCTGGGGGGGCTAGCAATCAGCCCCAGCATTTT
.,TRBV28,TRBD2,TRBJ2-7,CASSSSGLAGRDEQYF,TGTGCCAGCAGCTCATCGGGACTAGCGGGACGCGACGAGCAGTACTTC
.,TRBV18,.,TRBJ1-5,CASSLGGTNQPQHF,TGTGCCAGCTCACTGGGAGGAACCAATCAGCCCCAGCATTTT
.,TRBV27,TRBD1,TRBJ2-7,CASSRTGTAYEQYF,TGTGCCAGCAGTCGTACCGGGACAGCCTACGAGCAGTACTTC
.,TRBV7-2,.,TRBJ2-1,CASSSQGSGNEQFF,TGTGCCAGCAGCAGTCAGGGGTCGGGCAATGAGCAGTTCTTC
.,TRBV3-1/TRBV3-2,TRBD1,TRBJ2-4,CASSQDPDRVTKNIQYF,TGTGCCAGCAGCCAAGATCCCGACAGGGTGACCAAAAACATTCAGTACTTC
.,TRBV7-9,.,TRBJ1-5,CASSYRGQPQHF,TGTGCCAGCAGCTACCGAGGGCAGCCCCAGCATTTT
.,TRBV2,.,TRBJ1-5,CASSWGRDSNQPQHF,TGTGCCAGCAGCTGGGGACGGGATAGCAATCAGCCCCAGCATTTT
.,TRBV7-3,TRBD2,TRBJ2-2,CASSPRLAGGSGELFF,TGTGCCAGCAGCCCGAGACTAGCGGGGGGTTCCGGGGAGCTGTTTTTT
.,TRBV10-1,.,TRBJ2-1,CASSEPNLQGSEQFF,TGCGCCAGCAGTGAGCCTAATCTACAGGGAAGTGAGCAGTTCTTC